These T cell receptor beta chains were read from a single sample in a study of T cell changes during pregnancy in multiple sclerosis. The assay was immunoSEQ multiplex PCR, and TCRdb's table has in-frame clones only and misses some. The data contain about 60,000 clones, roughly nine tenths of them singletons. The sequenced sample was CD4+ T cells from peripheral blood mononuclear cells, obtained in the second trimester of pregnancy. The receptors here all came from a female donor with multiple sclerosis, enrolled in a pregnancy study. CDR3s include the opening cysteine and the closing phenylalanine or tryptophan. D genes are given only for firm matches. Not all rows give a size; the values are once, few, many and, for expanded clones, a class.

CDR3nt: TGTGCCAGCAGCTCGGACAGGGGGAATTATGGCTACACCTTC
CDR3aa: CASSSDRGNYGYTF
abundance: .
v_gene: TRBV5-4
d_gene: TRBD1
j_gene: TRBJ1-2

CDR3nt: TGTGCCAGCAGCGGAGGGGGTAGGGGGTCAGCTATTACAGATACGCAGTATTTT
CDR3aa: CASSGGGRGSAITDTQYF
abundance: .
v_gene: TRBV9
d_gene: .
j_gene: TRBJ2-3

CDR3nt: TGTGCCAGCAGGGGGACAGGATGGGGCACTGAAGCTTTCTTT
CDR3aa: CASRGTGWGTEAFF
abundance: .
v_gene: TRBV7-8
d_gene: TRBD1
j_gene: TRBJ1-1

CDR3nt: TGTGCCAGCAGCTTGGAGGCTTTGAACACTGAAGCTTTCTTT
CDR3aa: CASSLEALNTEAFF
abundance: once
v_gene: TRBV7-3
d_gene: .
j_gene: TRBJ1-1

CDR3nt: TGTGCCAGCAGTTACTCCGAGGTAGCGGGGATGGAGACCCAGTACTTC
CDR3aa: CASSYSEVAGMETQYF
abundance: .
v_gene: TRBV6-5
d_gene: TRBD2
j_gene: TRBJ2-5

CDR3nt: TGTGCCAGCAGCGTAGGGGGACAGGGCTTCAATGAGCAGTTCTTC
CDR3aa: CASSVGGQGFNEQFF
abundance: .
v_gene: TRBV9
d_gene: TRBD1
j_gene: TRBJ2-1

CDR3nt: TGCGCCAGCAGCCAAGAGGGTGAGACTCTTCTTACAGATACGCAGTATTTT
CDR3aa: CASSQEGETLLTDTQYF
abundance: .
v_gene: TRBV4-1
d_gene: .
j_gene: TRBJ2-3

CDR3nt: TGCGCCAGCAGCTTGGCCGGGGAATTCTACGAGCAGTACTTC
CDR3aa: CASSLAGEFYEQYF
abundance: .
v_gene: TRBV5-1
d_gene: .
j_gene: TRBJ2-7

CDR3nt: TGTGCCAGCACCGCGGGGAGGGCTCCCTACGAGCAGTACTTC
CDR3aa: CASTAGRAPYEQYF
abundance: .
v_gene: TRBV5-5
d_gene: TRBD2
j_gene: TRBJ2-7

CDR3nt: TGTGCCAGTGGACAGGGTAATGTAGCCGGGGAGCTGTTTTTT
CDR3aa: CASGQGNVAGELFF
abundance: .
v_gene: TRBV19
d_gene: TRBD1
j_gene: TRBJ2-2

CDR3nt: TGTGCCAGCAGTGAAGGCCCAGCGAACAGGGCCAACACCATATATTTT
CDR3aa: CASSEGPANRANTIYF
abundance: .
v_gene: TRBV6-1
d_gene: .
j_gene: TRBJ1-3

CDR3nt: TGTGCCATCAGTGATTCCGGGACTTTTACCTACAATGAGCAGTTCTTC
CDR3aa: CAISDSGTFTYNEQFF
abundance: .
v_gene: TRBV10-3
d_gene: .
j_gene: TRBJ2-1

CDR3nt: TGTGCCAGCAGCTTTACTGACACCGGGGAGCTGTTTTTT
CDR3aa: CASSFTDTGELFF
abundance: .
v_gene: TRBV11-2
d_gene: .
j_gene: TRBJ2-2

CDR3nt: TGTGCCAGCAGTGACCACCTCCCCTGGACGGTAGGGGGCTACACTGAAGCTTTCTTT
CDR3aa: CASSDHLPWTVGGYTEAFF
abundance: .
v_gene: TRBV6-4
d_gene: TRBD1
j_gene: TRBJ1-1

CDR3nt: TGTGCCACCAGCTCCTTCGGAGCGGGAGAAACAGATACGCAGTATTTT
CDR3aa: CATSSFGAGETDTQYF
abundance: once
v_gene: TRBV15
d_gene: TRBD2
j_gene: TRBJ2-3

CDR3nt: TGTGCCTCAAGGGAGGGGGCGAACACCGGGGAGCTGTTTTTT
CDR3aa: CASREGANTGELFF
abundance: .
v_gene: TRBV15
d_gene: .
j_gene: TRBJ2-2